One sample yielded the 29 T cell receptor beta chains listed below, sequenced in a study of blood T cell repertoires in COVID-19 (dated by TCRdb to 2020 to 2021). The library was obtained by the immunoSEQ multiplex PCR assay. TCRdb took over this immuneACCESS table, retaining in-frame rearrangements with V and J assigned. Such tables are incomplete; in checked studies, under half of the missing clones stem from an unresolved V gene, and the remainder is unexplained. Present in this sample are 150,000 to 200,000 clones, around 80% of which were seen just once. The top ten hold almost 8.5% of the sample. Sample: peripheral blood. The receptors here all came from a woman aged 70-85 years with acute or convalescent COVID-19.

This clone has just a few counts. The chain is built from TRBV18 and TRBJ1-2; D is possibly TRBD1 (6 bases). Germline lookup yields CDR1 KGHSH and CDR2 LQKENI. This CDR3 has 14 amino acids. Trimming stripped 3 bases from V and 5 bases from J, with 13 bases between. CDR3 residues: CASSPKQGPYGYTF. CDR3 DNA sequence: TGTGCCAGCTCACCCAAACAGGGTCCATATGGCTACACCTTC.

The CDR3: CAWSDLDYGYTF. CDR3 nucleotides: TGTGCCTGGAGTGACTTGGACTATGGCTACACCTTC. The chain combines TRBV30 with TRBJ1-2; D uncertain. The CDR3 extends over 12 amino acids. V lost 1 base and J lost 3, with 6 bases in between. CDR1 and CDR2 from the germline V gene are GTSNPN and SVGIG (reference sequence). The full variable domain, rest sourced from reference TRBV30 and TRBJ1-2, is SQTIHQWPATLVQPVGSPLSLECTVEGTSNPNLYWYRQAAGRGLQLLFYSVGIGQISSEVPQNLSASRPQDRQFILSSKKLLLSDSGFYLCAWSDLDYGYTFGSGTRLTVV.

In nucleotides, the CDR3 is TGTGCCAGTAGAATCGGAGGGTCCAACGTCCTGACTTTC. This translates into CASRIGGSNVLTF. The V gene is TRBV19, the J gene TRBJ2-6, with D possibly being TRBD2 (6 bases). V was pared by 6 bases and J by 8 bases, with 11 bases between. The CDR3 loop spans 13 amino acids. CDR1 is LNHDA and CDR2 is SQIVND in the germline V gene (reference sequence).

V usage is TRBV18 and J usage is TRBJ1-3; 8 bases map to TRBD1. J lost 0 bases, V lost 5 bases, and 6 bases had no gene match. This CDR3 has 16 residues. Germline V gene sequence: CDR1 KGHSH, CDR2 LQKENI. The CDR3 is CASSMDRARSGNTIYF. CDR3 DNA sequence: TGTGCCAGCTCAATGGACAGGGCCCGCTCTGGAAACACCATATATTTT.

The rearrangement joins TRBV7-3 to TRBJ2-3; TRBD2 aligns across 10 bases. Germline V CDR1 and CDR2: SGHTA, FQGTGA. V lost 5 bases and J lost 5; bases outside the gene matches: 10. This CDR3 is built from 16 residues. As DNA, the CDR3 is TGTGCCAGCAGCCCAGGGACTAGCGTTTTGGGAGATACGCAGTATTTT. This encodes CASSPGTSVLGDTQYF.

The chain has TRBV5-1 and TRBJ1-1; 7 positions match TRBD1. CDR1 is SGHRS and CDR2 is YFSETQ in the germline V gene. This CDR3 region has 18 residues. J lost 0 bases, V lost 0 bases, and 11 bases had no gene match. The CDR3: CASSLGATGRGVNTEAFF. The CDR3 coding sequence is TGCGCCAGCAGCTTGGGGGCGACAGGGCGCGGGGTGAACACTGAAGCTTTCTTT.

The chain joins TRBV4-2 to TRBJ1-3; 11 nucleotides align to TRBD1. The J segment lost 1 base and the V segment lost 3 bases, leaving 2 bases of the junction unmatched. There are 16 residues in the CDR3. Germline CDR1 LGHNA, CDR2 YNFKEQ. The CDR3 nucleotides are TGTGCCAGCAGCCACGGACAGGGGGCATCTGGAAACACCATATATTTT. Translating it yields CASSHGQGASGNTIYF.

This sequence joins TRBV23-1 and TRBJ2-5; 9 bases are shared with TRBD1. TRBV23-1 is assigned to the ORF class and has an uncertain function. The CDR3 is made up of 14 amino acids. J was trimmed by 5 bases and V by 5 bases; bases with no gene match: 6. For the CDR3, the DNA is TGCGCCAGCAGTTCCCGGGACAGGGTGGAGACCCAGTACTTC. It yields the protein CASSSRDRVETQYF.

This clone was detected once. The rearrangement uses TRBV11-3 and TRBJ1-3; perhaps TRBD1 as D (5 bases). Germline V gene lookup returns CDR1 SGHNT and CDR2 YENEEA. CDR3 size: 16 residues. Trimming cost V 4 bases and J 4 bases, with 17 bases left between them. This chain's CDR3 is CASSCLWEQVGNTIYF. The CDR3 region has the DNA TGTGCCAGCAGCTGCTTATGGGAACAGGTAGGAAACACCATATATTTT.

This clone was counted only a few times. The rearrangement joins TRBV4-1 to TRBJ1-2, with D perhaps TRBD1 (6 bases). This CDR3 is built from 15 residues. CDR1 and CDR2 (germline): MGHRA, YSYEKL. Trimming cost V 4 bases and J 2 bases, with 14 bases left between them. The CDR3 here is CASSPFGTGNYGYTF. DNA for the CDR3: TGCGCCAGCAGCCCTTTCGGCACAGGGAACTATGGCTACACCTTC.

The V gene is TRBV27, the J gene TRBJ2-7; a weak D match, TRBD2 (6 bases). Germline V gene data show CDR1 as MNHEY and CDR2 as SMNVEV (reference sequence). The length of the CDR3 is 13 residues. V was pared by 6 bases and J by 2 bases, with 11 bases between. CDR3: CASSPRLAYEQYF. The CDR3 DNA follows: TGTGCCAGCAGCCCCCGACTAGCCTACGAGCAGTACTTC.

The chain couples TRBV9 to TRBJ1-6; D is unclear. Trimming shortened V by 4 bases and J by 4 bases, and 12 bases separated the two germline ends. The germline V gene has CDR1 SGDLS and CDR2 YYNGEE. The CDR3 totals 15 residues. CDR3 region: CASSPTSFYNSPLHF. The CDR3 nucleotides read TGTGCCAGCAGCCCCACATCCTTTTATAATTCACCCCTCCACTTT. The variable domain in full, completed from reference TRBV9 and TRBJ1-6, reads DSGVTQTPKHLITATGQRVTLRCSPRSGDLSVYWYQQSLDQGLQFLIQYYNGEERAKGNILERFSAQQFPDLHSELNLSSLELGDSALYFCASSPTSFYNSPLHFGNGTRLTVT.

This chain uses TRBV6-4 with TRBJ2-3, with D possibly TRBD2 on 6 matching bases. CDR1 and CDR2 from the germline V gene are MRHNA and SNTAGT. The CDR3 totals 16 residues. Between the trimmed V and J ends, which lost 0 bases and 0 bases, there was a span of 10 bases. The CDR3 sequence: CASSDSKRVSTDTQYF. CDR3 DNA: TGTGCCAGCAGTGACTCAAAGCGGGTTAGCACAGATACGCAGTATTTT.

This clone was picked up a small number of times. V gene TRBV7-2 combines with J gene TRBJ2-7; TRBD1 aligns across 9 bases. Germline V CDR1 and CDR2: SGHTA, FQGNSA. This CDR3 comprises 14 residues. V trimming: 3 bases; J trimming: 6 bases; junction bases outside the gene matches: 6. Here the CDR3 reads CASSFGTGIAEQYF. CDR3 nucleotide sequence: TGTGCCAGCAGCTTCGGGACAGGGATAGCCGAGCAGTACTTC. Full variable domain (rest looked up from reference TRBV7-2 and TRBJ2-7): GAGVSQSPSNKVTEKGKDVELRCDPISGHTALYWYRQSLGQGLEFLIYFQGNSAPDKSGLPSDRFSAERTGGSVSTLTIQRTQQEDSAVYLCASSFGTGIAEQYFGPGTRLTVT.

The V call is TRBV19, the J call TRBJ1-1; no clear D. Germline values: CDR1 LNHDA, CDR2 SQIVND (reference sequence). Trimming left V 2 bases short and J 5 bases short, with 15 bases between. The CDR3 totals 15 residues. The CDR3 loop reads CASSISTVAVTEAFF. CDR3 DNA: TGTGCCAGTAGTATAAGTACCGTTGCAGTGACTGAAGCTTTCTTT.

This chain joins TRBV6-6 and TRBJ1-2; maybe TRBD1 (5 bases). CDR3 length: 16 amino acids. V gave up 2 bases and J gave up 7 bases, with 20 bases separating them. Germline V gives CDR1 MNHNY, CDR2 SVGAGI (reference sequence). The CDR3 DNA reads TGTGCCAGCAGTTACCCGGGGGAGGCGCAGGGCAGTGGCTACACCTTC. It encodes CASSYPGEAQGSGYTF.

The J gene is TRBJ2-2, the V gene TRBV4-3, with D unclear. Germline CDR1 is LGHNA and CDR2 is YSLEER. Trimming took 4 bases from V and 4 from J, leaving 13 bases between them. This CDR3 comprises 15 residues. Here the CDR3 DNA reads TGCGCCAGCAGCCCTACTCTCGGAGTCACCGGGGAGCTGTTTTTT. Protein sequence: CASSPTLGVTGELFF.

The chain employs TRBV14 and TRBJ2-3; possibly TRBD2 for D (6 bases). The CDR3 length is 16 residues. V dropped 3 bases and J dropped 3 bases, with 16 bases sitting between them. Germline CDR1 and CDR2: SGHDN and FVKESK. The CDR3: CASSHRRGIGTDTQYF. The CDR3 DNA reads TGTGCCAGCAGCCACCGGCGGGGAATCGGTACAGATACGCAGTATTTT.

This clone was found a few times. J is TRBJ2-7 and V is TRBV9; a possible D gene is TRBD2 (5 bases). CDR3 size: 14 residues. Germline loops: CDR1 SGDLS, CDR2 YYNGEE. V shed 1 base and J shed 5 bases, with 13 bases lying between them. CDR3 region: CASSVRWEPHEQYF. DNA of the CDR3: TGTGCCAGCAGCGTAAGGTGGGAGCCCCACGAGCAGTACTTC. The variable domain in full, with the rest retrieved from reference TRBV9 and TRBJ2-7, is DSGVTQTPKHLITATGQRVTLRCSPRSGDLSVYWYQQSLDQGLQFLIQYYNGEERAKGNILERFSAQQFPDLHSELNLSSLELGDSALYFCASSVRWEPHEQYFGPGTRLTVT.

This chain uses TRBV6-5 with TRBJ1-5; TRBD1 aligns across 8 bases. This CDR3 has 15 amino acids. Germline V gene sequence: CDR1 MNHEY, CDR2 SVGAGI. Trimming at V came to 4 bases and at J to 3 bases, leaving 5 bases not matched to a gene. This CDR3 reads CASSSGQVLNQPQHF. CDR3 bases: TGTGCCAGCAGTTCGGGACAGGTCCTCAATCAGCCCCAGCATTTT.

The CDR3 nucleotides are TGTGCCAGCAGCTCCGACAGGGGGCGGGGGACTGAAGCTTTCTTT. Its translation is CASSSDRGRGTEAFF. The chain links TRBV7-2 to TRBJ1-1; 10 positions agree with TRBD1. There are 15 residues in the CDR3. Looked up from germline, CDR1 is SGHTA and CDR2 is FQGNSA. V was clipped by 4 bases and J by 5 bases; unmatched bases: 7. The variable domain in full, with the rest retrieved from reference TRBV7-2 and TRBJ1-1, is GAGVSQSPSNKVTEKGKDVELRCDPISGHTALYWYRQSLGQGLEFLIYFQGNSAPDKSGLPSDRFSAERTGGSVSTLTIQRTQQEDSAVYLCASSSDRGRGTEAFFGQGTRLTVV.

This chain uses TRBV29-1 with TRBJ1-1, with D perhaps TRBD1 (5 bases). CDR1 and CDR2 (germline): SQVTM, ANQGSEA. V was pared by 3 bases and J by 6 bases, with 17 bases between. The CDR3 length is 14 residues. The CDR3 reads CSVDRRGNISEAFF. The CDR3 coding sequence is TGCAGCGTTGATAGGCGGGGGAATATCTCTGAAGCTTTCTTT.

In this sample, this clone turned up a few times. The J gene is TRBJ2-1, the V gene TRBV19, with D perhaps matching TRBD1 (6 bases). Germline V gene data show CDR1 as LNHDA and CDR2 as SQIVND (reference sequence). The CDR3 consists of 13 residues. The V gene lost 3 bases and the J gene lost 8 bases, with 11 bases spanning the gap. This chain's CDR3 is CASSIQGKDEQFF. For the CDR3, the DNA is TGTGCCAGTAGTATTCAGGGGAAGGATGAGCAGTTCTTC.

The rearrangement links TRBV4-1 to TRBJ1-4, with TRBD1 identical over 10 bases. V shed 3 bases and J 4 bases; nucleotides not matched to a gene: 5. Germline loops: CDR1 MGHRA, CDR2 YSYEKL. The CDR3 sequence is 16 residues long. CDR3 sequence: CASSQPGTGDNEKLFF. The CDR3 DNA is TGCGCCAGCAGCCAGCCCGGGACAGGGGATAATGAAAAACTGTTTTTT.

The V and J genes are TRBV28 and TRBJ2-2, with D tentatively TRBD2 (6 bases). Per germline, CDR1 MDHEN and CDR2 SYDVKM. Between the trimmed V and J ends, which lost 8 bases and 2 bases, there was a span of 15 bases. This CDR3 comprises 15 residues. The CDR3 DNA follows: TGTGCCAGCTCCCTTGGAGGGAGTAACACCGGGGAGCTGTTTTTT. Residues: CASSLGGSNTGELFF.

The chain is built from TRBV9 and TRBJ1-4; D ambiguous. Trimming left V 4 bases short and J 8 bases short, with 18 bases between. Germline lookup yields CDR1 SGDLS and CDR2 YYNGEE. The CDR3 has 15 residues. CDR3 coding DNA: TGTGCCAGCAGCCCCGGAGAGGTTAGGATAGAAAAACTGTTTTTT. Translated: CASSPGEVRIEKLFF.

The J gene is TRBJ1-1, the V gene TRBV18, with 9 bases identical to TRBD1. With 2 bases clipped from V and 4 bases from J, the junction kept 5 bases outside the gene matches. The CDR3 sequence is 15 residues long. Germline-derived CDR1 and CDR2 are KGHSH and LQKENI. CDR3 nucleotides: TGTGCCAGCTCACCAAACAGGGGGCAAGGCACTGAAGCTTTCTTT. Encoded protein: CASSPNRGQGTEAFF.

About this clone: Different DNA sequences within this sample yield the same CDR3. This chain connects TRBV30 to TRBJ1-2, with a possible D match to TRBD1 (6 bases). This CDR3 comprises 14 residues. Germline V gene sequence: CDR1 GTSNPN, CDR2 SVGIG (reference sequence). V lost 0 bases and J 2 bases, leaving 10 bases between the germline ends. For the CDR3, the DNA is TGTGCCTGGAGTGTACACAGGGCGAACTATGGCTACACCTTC. It specifies CAWSVHRANYGYTF.

CDR3 coding DNA: TGTGCCAGCGGCGCAGGGTACTATGGCTACACCTTC. It specifies CASGAGYYGYTF. This chain uses TRBV14 with TRBJ1-2; a weak D match, TRBD1 (5 bases). CDR3 size: 12 residues. V lost 8 bases, J lost 3 bases, and 10 bases lay in between. The germline V gene encodes CDR1 SGHDN and CDR2 FVKESK.